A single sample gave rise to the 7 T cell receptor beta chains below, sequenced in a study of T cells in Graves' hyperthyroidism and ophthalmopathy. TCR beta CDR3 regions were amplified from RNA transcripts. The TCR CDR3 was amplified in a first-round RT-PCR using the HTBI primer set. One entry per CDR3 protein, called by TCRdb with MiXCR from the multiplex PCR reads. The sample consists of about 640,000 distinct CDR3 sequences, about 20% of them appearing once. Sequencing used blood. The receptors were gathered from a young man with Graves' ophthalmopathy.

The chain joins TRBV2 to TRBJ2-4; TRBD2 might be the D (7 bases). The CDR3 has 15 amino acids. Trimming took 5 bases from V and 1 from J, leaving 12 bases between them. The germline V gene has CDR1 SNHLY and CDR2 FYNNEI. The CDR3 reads CASSRGEGAKNIQYF. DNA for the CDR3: TGTGCCAGCAGTAGGGGGGAGGGGGCCAAAAACATTCAGTACTTC.

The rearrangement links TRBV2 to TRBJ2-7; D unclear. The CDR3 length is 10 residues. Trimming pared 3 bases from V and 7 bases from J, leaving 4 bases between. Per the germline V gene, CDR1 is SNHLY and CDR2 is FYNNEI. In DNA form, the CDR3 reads TGTGCCAGCAGTGACTGGGAGCAGTACTTC. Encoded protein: CASSDWEQYF.

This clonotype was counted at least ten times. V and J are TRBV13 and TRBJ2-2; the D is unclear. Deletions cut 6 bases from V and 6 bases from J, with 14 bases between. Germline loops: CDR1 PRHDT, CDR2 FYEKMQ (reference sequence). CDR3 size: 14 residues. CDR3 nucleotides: TGTGCCAGCAGTCACCTAGACTCGGCCGGGGAGCTGTTTTTT. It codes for CASSHLDSAGELFF.

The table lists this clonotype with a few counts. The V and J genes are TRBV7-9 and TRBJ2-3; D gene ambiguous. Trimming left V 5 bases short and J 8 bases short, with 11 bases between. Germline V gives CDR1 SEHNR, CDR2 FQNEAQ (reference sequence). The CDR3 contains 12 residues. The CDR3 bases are TGTGCCAGCAGCCCGATAGAGTCTACGCAGTATTTT. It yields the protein CASSPIESTQYF.

The CDR3 nucleotides read TGTGCCAGCAGTTACGGAGCGGGGACCCAGTACTTC. This encodes CASSYGAGTQYF. This chain uses TRBV6-9 with TRBJ2-5; D perhaps matches TRBD2 (6 bases). V lost 3 bases to trimming and J lost 7 bases, with 9 bases between them. Germline V gene data show CDR1 as MNHGY and CDR2 as SVAAGI. The CDR3 length is 12 residues.

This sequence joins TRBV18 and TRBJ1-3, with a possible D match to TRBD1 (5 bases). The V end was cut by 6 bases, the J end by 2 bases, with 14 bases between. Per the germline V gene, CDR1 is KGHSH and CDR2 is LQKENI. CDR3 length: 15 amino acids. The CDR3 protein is CASSPKGVAGNTIYF. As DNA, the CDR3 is TGTGCCAGCTCGCCGAAAGGGGTAGCTGGAAACACCATATATTTT.

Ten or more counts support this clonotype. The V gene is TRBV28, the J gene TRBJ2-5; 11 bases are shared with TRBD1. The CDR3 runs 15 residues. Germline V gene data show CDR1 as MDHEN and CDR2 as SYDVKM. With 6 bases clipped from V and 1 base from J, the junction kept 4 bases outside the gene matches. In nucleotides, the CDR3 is TGTGCCAGCAGCCCCGGGACAGGGGGCCAAGAGACCCAGTACTTC. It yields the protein CASSPGTGGQETQYF.